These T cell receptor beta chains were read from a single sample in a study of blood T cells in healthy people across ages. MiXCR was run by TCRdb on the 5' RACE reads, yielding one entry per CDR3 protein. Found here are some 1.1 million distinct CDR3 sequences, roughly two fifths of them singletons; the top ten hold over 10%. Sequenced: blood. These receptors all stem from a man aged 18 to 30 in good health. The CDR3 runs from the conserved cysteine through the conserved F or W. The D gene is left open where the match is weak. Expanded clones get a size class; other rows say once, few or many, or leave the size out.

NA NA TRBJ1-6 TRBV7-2 CASSFIGGGSPLHF TGTGCCAGCAGCTTTATAGGGGGAGGGTCACCCCTCCACTTT
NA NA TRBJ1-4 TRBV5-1 CASSLLTGKNEKLFF TGCGCCAGCAGCTTGTTGACAGGCAAAAATGAAAAACTGTTTTTT
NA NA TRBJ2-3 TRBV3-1 CASSQARVSTDTQYF TGTGCCAGCAGCCAAGCGCGAGTAAGCACAGATACGCAGTATTTT
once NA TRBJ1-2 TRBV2 CASNRDGEIYGYTF TGCGCCAGCAACAGAGACGGGGAGATCTATGGCTACACCTTC
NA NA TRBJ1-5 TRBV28 CASSFAPISNQPQHF TGTGCCAGCAGTTTTGCTCCCATTAGCAACCAGCCCCAGCATTTT
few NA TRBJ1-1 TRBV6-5 CASSPGQTPTEAFF TGTGCCAGCAGCCCAGGACAGACCCCCACTGAAGCTTTCTTT
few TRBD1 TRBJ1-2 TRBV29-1 CSAGQGGDYGYTF TGCAGCGCAGGACAGGGGGGGGACTATGGCTACACCTTC
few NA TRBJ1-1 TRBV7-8 CASSLYTGTIEAFF TGTGCCAGCAGCTTATATACAGGGACGATTGAAGCTTTCTTT
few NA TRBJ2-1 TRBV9 CASSVEMTAYNEQFF TGTGCCAGCAGCGTAGAGATGACCGCCTACAATGAGCAGTTCTTC
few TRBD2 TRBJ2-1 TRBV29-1 CSVVWASGGLSSYNGQFF TGCAGCGTTGTCTGGGCTAGCGGGGGTCTAAGCTCCTACAATGGGCAGTTCTTC
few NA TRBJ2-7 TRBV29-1 CSVVGPNRNEQYF TGCAGCGTTGTGGGCCCTAACAGGAATGAGCAGTACTTC
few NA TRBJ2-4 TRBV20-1 CSVKRRDIAKNIQYF TGCAGTGTCAAGCGCCGGGATATAGCCAAAAACATTCAGTACTTC
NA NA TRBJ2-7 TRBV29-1 CSVAVGQSYNEQYF TGCAGCGTTGCGGTAGGTCAATCCTACAATGAGCAGTACTTC
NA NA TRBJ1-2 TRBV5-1 CASSLVGVSYGYTF TGCGCCAGCAGCTTGGTCGGGGTGTCCTATGGCTACACCTTC
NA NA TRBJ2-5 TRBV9 CASSPAGGGHNEQYF TGTGCCAGCAGCCCCGCAGGGGGGGGCCACAATGAGCAGTACTTC
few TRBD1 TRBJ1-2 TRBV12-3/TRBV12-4 CASSPIDRDYENYGYTF TGTGCCAGCAGTCCCATCGACAGGGATTATGAAAACTATGGCTACACCTTC
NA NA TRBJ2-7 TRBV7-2 CASSLTGPVYYEQYF TGTGCCAGCAGCTTAACAGGACCAGTATACTACGAGCAGTACTTC
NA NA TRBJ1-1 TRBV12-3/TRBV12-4 CASSFRGPGDTEAFF TGTGCCAGCAGTTTTCGGGGACCGGGGGACACTGAAGCTTTCTTT
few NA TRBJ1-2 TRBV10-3 CAISRGLGTKNGYTF TGTGCCATCAGCCGCGGCTTGGGGACCAAAAATGGCTACACCTTC
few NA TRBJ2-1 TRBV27 CASSPAVGEQFF TGTGCCAGCAGCCCAGCAGTTGGTGAGCAGTTCTTC
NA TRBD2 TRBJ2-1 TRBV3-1 CASSQAGLADIHGNEQFF TGTGCCAGCAGCCAAGCGGGACTAGCGGATATACATGGCAATGAGCAGTTCTTC
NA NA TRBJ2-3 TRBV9 CASSSFRGPTDTQYF TGTGCCAGCAGCTCATTTCGGGGGCCCACAGATACGCAGTATTTT
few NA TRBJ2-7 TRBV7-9 CASRTWAFGTSYEQYF TGTGCCAGCAGAACTTGGGCATTTGGCACAAGCTACGAGCAGTACTTC
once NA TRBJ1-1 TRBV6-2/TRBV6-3 CASSSGEAMNTEAFF TGTGCCAGCAGTTCCGGAGAGGCAATGAACACTGAAGCTTTCTTT
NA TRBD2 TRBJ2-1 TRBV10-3 CAISCSGGGYNEQFF TGTGCCATCAGTTGTAGCGGGGGGGGTTACAATGAGCAGTTCTTC
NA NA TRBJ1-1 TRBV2 CASVRGTEAFF TGTGCCAGCGTTCGGGGCACTGAAGCTTTCTTT
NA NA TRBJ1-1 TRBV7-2 CASSFHRGRPEAFF TGTGCCAGCAGCTTCCATCGGGGGAGGCCTGAAGCTTTCTTT
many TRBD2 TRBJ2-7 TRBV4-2 CASSQGIAGGEQYF TGTGCCAGCAGCCAAGGGATAGCGGGAGGCGAGCAGTACTTC
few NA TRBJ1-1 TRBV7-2 CASSLASRDVNTEAFF TGTGCCAGCAGCTTAGCGTCCCGGGACGTGAACACTGAAGCTTTCTTT
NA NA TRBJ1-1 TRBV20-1 CSARGGSVAPNTEAFF TGCAGTGCTAGAGGAGGGAGTGTTGCCCCGAACACTGAAGCTTTCTTT
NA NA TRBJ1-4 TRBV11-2 CASTKDRIAVGTNEKLFF TGTGCCAGCACTAAAGACAGGATCGCCGTCGGGACTAATGAAAAACTGTTTTTT
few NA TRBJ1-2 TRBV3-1 CASRTGGPNYGYTF TGTGCCAGCAGAACGGGAGGACCCAACTATGGCTACACCTTC
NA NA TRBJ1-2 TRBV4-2 CASAGEGGYTF TGTGCCAGCGCAGGGGAGGGTGGCTACACCTTC
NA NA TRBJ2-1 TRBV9 CASSASSVGEQFF TGTGCCAGCAGCGCCTCTAGCGTCGGTGAGCAGTTCTTC
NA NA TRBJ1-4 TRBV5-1 CASSARTAATNEKLFF TGCGCCAGCAGCGCCCGGACAGCTGCAACTAATGAAAAACTGTTTTTT
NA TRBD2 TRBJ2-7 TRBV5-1 CASSLAAPSGGSYEQYF TGCGCCAGCAGCTTGGCAGCCCCCAGCGGGGGGTCCTACGAGCAGTACTTC
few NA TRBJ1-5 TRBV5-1 CASSLEGFSNQPQHF TGCGCCAGCAGCTTGGAGGGATTTAGCAATCAGCCCCAGCATTTT
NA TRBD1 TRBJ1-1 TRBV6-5 CASSGQGAITEAFF TGTGCCAGCAGCGGACAGGGGGCAATCACTGAAGCTTTCTTT
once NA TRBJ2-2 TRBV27 CASSLYIPAVSNFNTGELFF TGTGCCAGCAGTTTATATATCCCGGCGGTTAGTAATTTTAACACCGGGGAGCTGTTTTTT
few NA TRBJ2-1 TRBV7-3 CASSLKRQNNEQFF TGTGCCAGCAGCTTAAAGCGGCAGAACAATGAGCAGTTCTTC
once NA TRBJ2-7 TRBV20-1 CSSRSRTYEQYF TGCAGTTCTAGAAGCAGGACCTACGAGCAGTACTTC
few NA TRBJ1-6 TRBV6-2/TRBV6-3 CASRSTGFFLSPLHF TGTGCCAGCAGATCGACAGGTTTCTTCCTTTCACCCCTCCACTTT
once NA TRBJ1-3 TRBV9 CASSPTAVSGNTIYF TGTGCCAGCAGCCCGACTGCAGTTTCTGGAAACACCATATATTTT
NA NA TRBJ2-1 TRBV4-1 CASSQETDTSYNERFF TGCGCCAGCAGCCAAGAAACGGACACTTCTTACAATGAGCGGTTCTTC
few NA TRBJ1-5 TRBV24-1 CATSDFSSRQPQHF TGTGCCACCAGTGATTTCAGTTCTCGTCAGCCCCAGCATTTT